A selection of T cell receptor beta chains follows, all from one sample in a study of CD8 T cells in Susac syndrome. Using its own MiXCR run on the immunoSEQ multiplex PCR reads, TCRdb lists one record per CDR3 protein. Altogether some 140,000 distinct CDR3 sequences are present, 85% to 95% being singletons, with the ten largest covering roughly 0.2%. The sample was CD8+ T cells from PBMCs. These receptor sequences come from a human donor with Susac syndrome. The CDR3 runs from the conserved cysteine through the conserved F or W. D genes are given only for firm matches. Clone size, where shown, is once, few, many, or a class for clones that have expanded.

size	J	D	length	V	DNA	CDR3
NA	TRBJ1-4	NA	15	TRBV3-1	TGTGCCAGCACCGTACGTTGGAGGGCTAATGAAAAACTGTTTTTT	CASTVRWRANEKLFF
NA	TRBJ1-1	NA	15	TRBV27	TGTGCCAGCAGTTCCAGTGAACCAGGTCCGGGGCCCGCTTTCTTT	CASSSSEPGPGPAFF
NA	TRBJ2-7	NA	14	TRBV13	TGTGCCAGCAGCCCGGGGACCGATTCCTACGAGCAGTACTTC	CASSPGTDSYEQYF
NA	TRBJ1-2	NA	14	TRBV29-1	TGCAGCGTTGACGATACCAATACGGAAGATGGCTACACCTTC	CSVDDTNTEDGYTF
NA	TRBJ2-2	NA	14	TRBV25-1	TGTGCCAGCAGTGCCACAGGGTTGGCCGGGGAGCTGTTTTTT	CASSATGLAGELFF
once	TRBJ1-2	TRBD1	13	TRBV27	TGTGCCAGCAGAATAGGACAGGGCTATGGCTACACCTTC	CASRIGQGYGYTF
NA	TRBJ2-7	NA	15	TRBV4-1	TGCGCCAGCAGCCAAGAGGTGTGGGACTCCTACGAGCAGTACTTC	CASSQEVWDSYEQYF
NA	TRBJ2-7	NA	15	TRBV7-9	TGTGCCAGCAGCCTAGGGTACACCTACCCCTACGAGCAGTACTTC	CASSLGYTYPYEQYF
NA	TRBJ2-7	TRBD2	14	TRBV12-3/TRBV12-4	TGTGCCAGCAGTTTTCGGCGGGAGAACCACGAGCAGTACTTC	CASSFRRENHEQYF
NA	TRBJ1-1	NA	13	TRBV27	TGTGCCAGCAGCCCCGCAGGGACTCCTGAAGCTTTCTTT	CASSPAGTPEAFF
NA	TRBJ2-3	NA	17	TRBV11-3	TGTGCCAGCAGCACGAGGATGGGGGCGGCCCCCACAGATACGCAGTATTTT	CASSTRMGAAPTDTQYF
few	TRBJ1-5	NA	12	TRBV9	TGTGCCAGCGGTGGAGGCAATCAGCCCCAGCATTTT	CASGGGNQPQHF
NA	TRBJ2-5	TRBD2	19	TRBV4-1	TGCGCCAGCAGCCAAGTGAGGGGACTAGCGGGAGTTAACCAAGAGACCCAGTACTTC	CASSQVRGLAGVNQETQYF